The rows below give T cell receptor beta chains drawn from one sample of a study of T-cell memory formation after mild COVID-19. TCRdb re-analysed the 5' RACE reads in MiXCR, keeping a single row per CDR3 protein. The sample holds about 250,000 distinct CDR3 sequences, 15% seen once. The sample taken for sequencing was PBMCs or a T cell subset sorted from them (not recorded which). These receptors originate from an adult woman who had mild COVID-19 (a few samples of this study predate the infection). Cell type and time point are not known. CDR3s include the opening cysteine and the closing phenylalanine or tryptophan. Each record gives: V gene, D gene, J gene, clone size, CDR3 DNA, CDR3 protein. D genes are given only for firm matches. Where a row states a size, it is once, few, many or the class of an expanded clone; other rows omit it.

v_call: TRBV5-1; d_call: -; j_call: TRBJ2-7; clone_size: -; cdr3_nt: TGCGCCAGCAGCTTGGGTCCTCAAAACACTGGAAGCTCCTACGAGCAGTACTTC; cdr3_aa: CASSLGPQNTGSSYEQYF
v_call: TRBV12-3/TRBV12-4; d_call: -; j_call: TRBJ1-2; clone_size: -; cdr3_nt: TGTGCCAGCAGCCCAGACAGCTCGTCAGGCTACACCTTC; cdr3_aa: CASSPDSSSGYTF
v_call: TRBV30; d_call: -; j_call: TRBJ1-6; clone_size: -; cdr3_nt: TGTGCCTGGAGTGTAAATTCACCCCTCCACTTT; cdr3_aa: CAWSVNSPLHF
v_call: TRBV5-1; d_call: -; j_call: TRBJ2-7; clone_size: -; cdr3_nt: TGCGCCAGCAGCTTGGGGGTAACAACCACCTACGAGCAGTACTTC; cdr3_aa: CASSLGVTTTYEQYF
v_call: TRBV7-3; d_call: -; j_call: TRBJ2-5; clone_size: -; cdr3_nt: TGTGCCAGCAGCCCAACCGGGACACTGGAGACCCAGTACTTC; cdr3_aa: CASSPTGTLETQYF
v_call: TRBV3-1; d_call: -; j_call: TRBJ2-1; clone_size: few; cdr3_nt: TGTGCCAGCAGCCAGAACAGGGTGAATGAGCAGTTCTTC; cdr3_aa: CASSQNRVNEQFF
v_call: TRBV20-1; d_call: TRBD1; j_call: TRBJ1-1; clone_size: few; cdr3_nt: TGCAGTGCTAGAGATCGTGCCCGCCGACAGGGCGCGAACACTGAAGCTTTCTTT; cdr3_aa: CSARDRARRQGANTEAFF
v_call: TRBV24-1; d_call: -; j_call: TRBJ2-3; clone_size: few; cdr3_nt: TGTGCCACCAGTGATGTGTTGGGGGAGGACACAGATACGCAGTATTTT; cdr3_aa: CATSDVLGEDTDTQYF
v_call: TRBV4-3; d_call: -; j_call: TRBJ2-2; clone_size: few; cdr3_nt: TGCGCCAGCAGCCAAGACAGGGGTACCACCGGGGAGCTGTTTTTT; cdr3_aa: CASSQDRGTTGELFF
v_call: TRBV4-3; d_call: -; j_call: TRBJ2-1; clone_size: -; cdr3_nt: TGCGCCAGCAGCCAAGGCTTCTACAATGAGCAGTTCTTC; cdr3_aa: CASSQGFYNEQFF
v_call: TRBV5-1; d_call: -; j_call: TRBJ2-7; clone_size: few; cdr3_nt: TGCGCCAGCAGCAGAAACGGGGCCTACGAGCAGTACTTC; cdr3_aa: CASSRNGAYEQYF
v_call: TRBV18; d_call: -; j_call: TRBJ2-5; clone_size: -; cdr3_nt: TGTGCCAGCTCACGCGCCTGGGAGTCGGCCCAGTACTTC; cdr3_aa: CASSRAWESAQYF
v_call: TRBV7-2; d_call: TRBD2; j_call: TRBJ2-7; clone_size: many; cdr3_nt: TGTGCCAGCCGTAAGGCTAGCGGCTACGAGCAGTACTTC; cdr3_aa: CASRKASGYEQYF
v_call: TRBV7-7; d_call: -; j_call: TRBJ2-3; clone_size: many; cdr3_nt: TGTGCCAGCAGCTTAGTAGCAGGGGCGGCGACGCAGTATTTT; cdr3_aa: CASSLVAGAATQYF
v_call: TRBV7-9; d_call: -; j_call: TRBJ2-1; clone_size: many; cdr3_nt: TGTGCCAGCACGACAGGCTCCTACAATGAGCAGTTCTTC; cdr3_aa: CASTTGSYNEQFF
v_call: TRBV5-1; d_call: -; j_call: TRBJ1-1; clone_size: -; cdr3_nt: TGCGCCAGCAGCTTTTGGGCCCCCACTGAAGCTTTCTTT; cdr3_aa: CASSFWAPTEAFF
v_call: TRBV4-1; d_call: TRBD1; j_call: TRBJ1-2; clone_size: few; cdr3_nt: TGCGCCAGCAGCCAAGATAGCAGGGGGTTTAACTATGGCTACACCTTC; cdr3_aa: CASSQDSRGFNYGYTF
v_call: TRBV27; d_call: -; j_call: TRBJ2-5; clone_size: few; cdr3_nt: TGTGCCAGCAGTTTATATGCGTTCTCAGAGACCCAGTACTTC; cdr3_aa: CASSLYAFSETQYF
v_call: TRBV21-1; d_call: -; j_call: TRBJ1-1; clone_size: -; cdr3_nt: TGTGCCAGCAGCAGGAAACTTAGGACAGCGTGGAACACTGAAGCTTTCTTT; cdr3_aa: CASSRKLRTAWNTEAFF
v_call: TRBV15; d_call: -; j_call: TRBJ2-4; clone_size: few; cdr3_nt: TGTGCCACCAGCAGAGAGGGCAACATTCAGTACTTC; cdr3_aa: CATSREGNIQYF
v_call: TRBV12-3/TRBV12-4; d_call: TRBD1; j_call: TRBJ1-2; clone_size: -; cdr3_nt: TGTGCCAGCAGCCTGGGACAGGGGAACTATGGCTACACCTTC; cdr3_aa: CASSLGQGNYGYTF
v_call: TRBV6-2/TRBV6-3; d_call: TRBD2; j_call: TRBJ2-3; clone_size: few; cdr3_nt: TGTGCCAGCATTAAAGCGGGGGTCACAGATACGCAGTATTTT; cdr3_aa: CASIKAGVTDTQYF